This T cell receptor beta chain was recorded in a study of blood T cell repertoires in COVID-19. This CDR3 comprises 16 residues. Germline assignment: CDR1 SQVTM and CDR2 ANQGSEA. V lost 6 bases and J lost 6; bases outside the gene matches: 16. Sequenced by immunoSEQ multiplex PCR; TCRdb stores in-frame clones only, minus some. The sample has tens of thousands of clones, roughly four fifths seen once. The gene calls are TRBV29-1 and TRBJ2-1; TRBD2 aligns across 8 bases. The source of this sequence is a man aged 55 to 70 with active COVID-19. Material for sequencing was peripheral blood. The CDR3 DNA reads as TGCAGCGTCCCCCCCCCGGGGGGGTTATTGGGCAATGAGCAGTTCTTC. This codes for CSVPPPGGLLGNEQFF.